This TCR beta chain is from a study of shared T cell receptors in the human thymus. Profiled with immunoSEQ multiplex PCR; TCRdb holds only in-frame clones, not every one. The sample consists of just under 550,000 clones, about 80% of them appearing once. CDR1 and CDR2 (germline): KGHSH, LQKENI. V dropped 3 bases and J dropped 5; count of bases not matched to a gene: 5. The CDR3 length is 14 residues. A further study also used this sample, focusing on human thymus T cells. From that second work: The study used thymus tissue resected during corrective heart surgery. Gene usage for V and J segments appeared biased in thymic and blood repertoires. Related reports documented highly overlapping thymic repertoires among unrelated individuals.

The receptor was derived from a boy younger than two with a congenital heart defect. The sample comprised thymocytes. V and J are TRBV18 and TRBJ2-7; 9 nucleotides agree with TRBD1. CDR3 region: CASSPPRTGDEQYF. DNA for the CDR3: TGTGCCAGCTCACCTCCCCGGACAGGGGACGAGCAGTACTTC.